Below are 8 T cell receptor beta chains sequenced from a single sample in a study of vaccination and CD4 T cells after COVID-19. Their antigens are not known. Documented treatment: roughly 10-day PBMC culture with coronavirus spike peptide pools or control peptides (ViraFEST assay). The Oncomine TCR Beta short-read assay generated sequence data from the DNA of cultured CD4+ T cells. TCRdb called the PCR reads again in MiXCR, with one record for every CDR3 protein. The repertoire holds fewer than 6,500 distinct CDR3 sequences, less than 40% seen once, with 10% to 12% in the top ten. The sequencing here drew on CD4+ T cells from blood, cultured in vitro, taken after SARS-CoV-2 vaccination. These receptors were obtained from a human donor who had recovered from COVID-19.

The chain joins TRBV20-1 to TRBJ1-5; the match to TRBD1 covers 9 bases. With V trimmed by 5 bases and J by 4 bases, 3 bases remained unmatched. Germline V gene data show CDR1 as DFQATT and CDR2 as SNEGSKA (reference sequence). The length of the CDR3 is 13 residues. In DNA form, the CDR3 reads TGCAGTGCTTTGACAGGGGGTAATCAGCCCCAGCATTTT. This encodes CSALTGGNQPQHF.

The V gene is TRBV7-2, the J gene TRBJ1-2; no clear D. Germline CDR1 and CDR2: SGHTA and FQGNSA. The CDR3 sequence is 15 residues long. The V gene lost 5 bases and the J gene lost 2 bases, with 15 bases spanning the gap. The CDR3 region has the DNA TGTGCCAGCAGCCTAAACAGTAACTCGAACTATGGCTACACCTTC. Encoded protein: CASSLNSNSNYGYTF.

This clonotype was counted only a few times. This chain uses TRBV7-8 with TRBJ1-5; D might be TRBD1 (5 bases). Trimming pared 4 bases from V and 2 bases from J, leaving 18 bases between. This CDR3 comprises 17 residues. The germline V gene has CDR1 SGHVS and CDR2 FQNEAQ. The CDR3 sequence is CASSSTPTAGGNQPQHF. The CDR3 nucleotides read TGTGCCAGCAGCTCCACCCCGACAGCGGGCGGCAATCAGCCCCAGCATTTT.

Worth noting for this clonotype: An end of the junction differs from the germline gene, which may be a read error. This chain joins TRBV20-1 and TRBJ1-1; 10 positions match TRBD1. Germline values: CDR1 DFQATT, CDR2 SNEGSKA (reference sequence). The CDR3 sequence is 13 residues long. Here the CDR3 DNA reads TGCAGTGTTAGAGCCGTGACAGGGGGCACAGCTTTCTTT. As protein: CSVRAVTGGTAFF.

The chain couples TRBV7-2 to TRBJ2-7, with 10 nucleotides matching TRBD2. V shed 2 bases and J 2 bases; nucleotides not matched to a gene: 0. Germline CDR1 and CDR2: SGHTA and FQGNSA. The CDR3 has 14 amino acids. In DNA form, the CDR3 reads TGTGCCAGCAGCTTAACTAGCGGGGCCTACGAGCAGTACTTC. Its translation is CASSLTSGAYEQYF.

The sample holds a few counts of this clonotype. This chain joins TRBV20-1 and TRBJ2-3; D is unresolved. The germline V and J ends were trimmed by 4 bases and 2 bases, with 10 bases remaining between them. Germline CDR1 DFQATT, CDR2 SNEGSKA (reference sequence). The CDR3 extends over 13 amino acids. The CDR3 nucleotides read TGCAGTGCTAAGGGAAGGCACACAGATACGCAGTATTTT. Protein sequence: CSAKGRHTDTQYF.

By proportion, this clonotype is medium-sized. This chain uses TRBV20-1 with TRBJ1-1; 7 positions agree with TRBD1. The CDR3 covers 14 residues. Germline lookup yields CDR1 DFQATT and CDR2 SNEGSKA (reference sequence). V shed 5 bases, J shed 4 bases, and the junction held 10 bases outside the gene matches. CDR3 sequence: CSASSYRGLTEAFF. The CDR3 DNA is TGCAGTGCTTCCAGTTACAGGGGTCTCACTGAAGCTTTCTTT.

The chain has TRBV12-3 or TRBV12-4 and TRBJ2-1; 14 bases align to TRBD2. This CDR3 has 15 residues. With V trimmed by 3 bases and J by 9 bases, 4 bases remained unmatched. CDR3 nucleotides: TGTGCCAGCAGTTTGGGACTAGCGGGGGTGGGTGAGCAGTTCTTC. It codes for CASSLGLAGVGEQFF.